The source of this T cell receptor beta chain is a study of graft-versus-host responses after intestinal transplantation. Study-level information: Recipients uniformly received anti-thymocyte globulin induction, followed by tacrolimus and steroids for three to four years. General study findings and limits: Circulating GvH clones peaking coincided with falling HvG clones soon after transplant. Ileal or blood samples showed some GvH clones first, and such clones were also found in recipient marrow.

Using immunoSEQ multiplex PCR, the repertoire was profiled, and TCRdb retains in-frame clones only, with some absent. Altogether approximately 6,300 clones are present, 22% being singletons, with the ten largest covering about 5.5%. CDR3 length: 13 amino acids. Germline CDR1 is SGHVS and CDR2 is FNYEAQ. V was pared by 3 bases and J by 1 base, with 4 bases between. The sequenced sample was alloreactive CD4+ T cells from a mixed lymphocyte reaction culture, obtained before transplantation. As to subset: CFSE-low proliferating T cells sorted from approximately 6-day pre-transplant mixed lymphocyte reaction (GvH or HvG direction). This TCR was recovered from a human patient who was an organ donor for intestinal transplantation. The genes are TRBV7-6 and TRBJ1-5; D is unresolved. In DNA, the CDR3 is TGTGCCAGCAGCTTGGAAAGCAATCAGCCCCAGCATTTT. It translates to CASSLESNQPQHF.